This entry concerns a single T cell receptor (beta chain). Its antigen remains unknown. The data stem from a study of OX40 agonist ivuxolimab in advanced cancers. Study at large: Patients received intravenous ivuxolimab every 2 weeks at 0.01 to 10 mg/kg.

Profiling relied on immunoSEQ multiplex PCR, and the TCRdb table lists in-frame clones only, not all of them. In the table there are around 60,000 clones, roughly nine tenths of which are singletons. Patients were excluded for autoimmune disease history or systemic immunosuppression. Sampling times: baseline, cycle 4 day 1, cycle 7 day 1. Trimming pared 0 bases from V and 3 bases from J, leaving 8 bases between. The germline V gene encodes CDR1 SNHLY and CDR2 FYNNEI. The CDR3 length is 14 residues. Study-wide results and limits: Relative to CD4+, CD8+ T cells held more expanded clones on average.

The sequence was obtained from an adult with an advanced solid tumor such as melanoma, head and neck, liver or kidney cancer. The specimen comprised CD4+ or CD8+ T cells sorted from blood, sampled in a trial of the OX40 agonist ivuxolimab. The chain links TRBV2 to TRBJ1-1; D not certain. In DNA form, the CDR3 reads TGTGCCAGCAGTGAAGCGTCCATATACACTGAAGCTTTCTTT. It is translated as CASSEASIYTEAFF.